A selection of T cell receptor beta chains follows, all from one sample in a study of T-cell reconstitution after alpha-beta-depleted transplantation in children. TCRdb analysed the PCR reads with MiXCR anew, one entry per CDR3 protein. The sample includes 280,000 or so distinct CDR3 sequences, roughly 12% of them seen just once. This material consisted of peripheral blood, taken 180 days after TCRalphabeta/CD19-depleted stem cell transplant. The receptors originated from a male patient under 10 years old who had a stem cell transplant for chronic granulomatous disease, so the T cells may come from the graft donor. CDR3s include the opening cysteine and the closing phenylalanine or tryptophan. Each record gives: clone size, V gene, J gene, D gene, CDR3 protein, CDR3 DNA. The D gene is left open where the match is weak. Not all rows give a size; the values are once, few, many and, for expanded clones, a class.

>many|TRBV7-8|TRBJ1-5|NA
CASSSKGRGYNQPQHF
TGTGCCAGCAGCTCCAAGGGCAGGGGTTACAATCAGCCCCAGCATTTT
>NA|TRBV6-2/TRBV6-3|TRBJ1-2|TRBD1
CASKRTGNYGYTF
TGTGCCAGCAAAAGGACAGGCAACTATGGCTACACCTTC
>many|TRBV20-1|TRBJ2-3|TRBD2
CSAREGLAGGSEYF
TGCAGTGCTAGAGAGGGACTAGCGGGAGGTAGCGAGTATTTT
>many|TRBV10-3|TRBJ2-3|NA
CAIAKSDDGDTQYF
TGTGCCATCGCGAAGTCCGATGATGGAGATACGCAGTATTTT
>many|TRBV5-1|TRBJ1-1|NA
CASSLRAGAEAFF
TGCGCCAGCAGCTTGCGGGCAGGGGCCGAAGCTTTCTTT
>many|TRBV12-3/TRBV12-4|TRBJ2-3|TRBD2
CASSFVLAETTDTQYF
TGTGCCAGCAGTTTTGTTCTAGCGGAGACCACAGATACGCAGTATTTT
>few|TRBV3-1|TRBJ1-5|NA
CASSQGYGNQPQHF
TGTGCCAGCAGCCAAGGGTATGGCAATCAGCCCCAGCATTTT
>few|TRBV7-7|TRBJ2-1|NA
CASSSGNSEQFF
TGTGCTAGCAGCTCCGGAAATTCGGAGCAGTTCTTC
>NA|TRBV13|TRBJ2-3|TRBD2
CASSLGSLGGVRTDTQYF
TGTGCCAGCAGCTTAGGCTCACTCGGGGGGGTCCGCACAGATACGCAGTATTTT
>many|TRBV20-1|TRBJ1-2|NA
CSARPDSNYGYTF
TGCAGTGCTAGACCCGACTCTAACTATGGCTACACCTTC
>NA|TRBV18|TRBJ2-1|TRBD2
CASSPPRLAGEWGEQFF
TGTGCCAGCTCACCACCGCGGCTAGCGGGAGAGTGGGGTGAGCAGTTCTTC
>many|TRBV20-1|TRBJ2-1|TRBD2
CSATYLSREGPELRGNEQFF
TGCAGTGCCACGTACCTCTCGAGGGAGGGCCCAGAGCTTCGCGGCAATGAGCAGTTCTTC
>many|TRBV7-2|TRBJ1-1|TRBD1
CASSLGDRGLNTEAFF
TGTGCCAGCAGCTTAGGAGACAGGGGGCTTAACACTGAAGCTTTCTTT
>NA|TRBV7-6|TRBJ2-7|TRBD1
CASNPGQGGYEQYF
TGTGCCAGCAACCCTGGACAGGGGGGCTACGAGCAGTACTTC
>many|TRBV3-1|TRBJ2-1|TRBD1
CASSRDRGHEQFF
TGTGCCAGCAGCCGCGACAGGGGTCATGAGCAGTTCTTC
>many|TRBV20-1|TRBJ2-2|TRBD1
CSAPDRASTGELFF
TGCAGTGCCCCTGACAGGGCAAGCACCGGGGAGCTGTTTTTT
>many|TRBV4-3|TRBJ2-4|TRBD2
CASSHLSGGLAKNIQYF
TGCGCCAGCAGCCACCTTAGCGGGGGCCTAGCCAAAAACATTCAGTACTTC
>many|TRBV7-2|TRBJ2-7|TRBD2
CASSRGLGTSPYEQYF
TGTGCCAGCAGCCGGGGTCTTGGGACTAGTCCCTACGAGCAGTACTTC
>many|TRBV5-1|TRBJ2-7|NA
CASSSSSGSAEQYF
TGCGCCAGCAGCTCCTCTTCCGGGAGCGCCGAGCAGTACTTC
>many|TRBV12-3/TRBV12-4|TRBJ2-7|NA
CASRPPTSYEQYF
TGTGCCAGCAGGCCCCCTACTAGCTACGAGCAGTACTTC
>many|TRBV15|TRBJ1-3|NA
CATRLFSGNTIYF
TGTGCCACCCGACTCTTCTCTGGAAACACCATATATTTT
>many|TRBV10-3|TRBJ2-7|TRBD1
CAISESTGGIYEQYF
TGTGCCATCAGTGAGAGTACAGGGGGGATCTACGAGCAGTACTTC
>many|TRBV12-3/TRBV12-4|TRBJ2-1|NA
CASSNADLDGSNEQFF
TGTGCCAGCAGTAATGCCGACTTAGATGGATCGAATGAGCAGTTCTTC
>NA|TRBV12-3/TRBV12-4|TRBJ1-3|TRBD1
CASSFGDRGVKGNTIYF
TGTGCCAGCAGTTTTGGGGACAGGGGGGTTAAGGGAAACACCATATATTTT
>few|TRBV18|TRBJ2-3|TRBD2
CASSALAGGTTDTQYF
TGTGCCAGCTCAGCCTTGGCGGGAGGCACCACAGATACGCAGTATTTT
>many|TRBV24-1|TRBJ1-5|NA
CATSDSIRGSNQPQHF
TGTGCCACCAGTGATTCCATACGGGGCAGCAATCAGCCCCAGCATTTT
>many|TRBV5-1|TRBJ2-4|NA
CARVPHGKPAKNIQYF
TGCGCCAGGGTTCCGCACGGTAAGCCAGCCAAAAACATTCAGTACTTC
>many|TRBV12-3/TRBV12-4|TRBJ2-3|NA
CASSLTRGRGALDTQYF
TGTGCCAGCAGTTTAACCCGTGGCAGGGGCGCTTTGGATACGCAGTATTTT
>many|TRBV28|TRBJ2-7|NA
CASSPGSIAYEQYF
TGTGCCAGCAGTCCCGGGAGTATCGCCTACGAGCAGTACTTC
>many|TRBV28|TRBJ2-3|NA
CASDRRDTQYF
TGTGCCAGCGATCGAAGGGATACGCAGTATTTT
>many|TRBV29-1|TRBJ2-7|TRBD1
CSVEGQAYEQYF
TGCAGCGTCGAAGGACAGGCCTACGAGCAGTACTTC
>many|TRBV7-6|TRBJ2-7|TRBD2
CASSWTSGSGEQYF
TGTGCCAGCAGCTGGACTAGCGGGAGTGGCGAGCAGTACTTC